This T cell receptor beta chain was obtained from a study of graft-versus-host responses after intestinal transplantation. Study at large: Each transplant was multivisceral, liver-intestinal, or isolated intestinal.

Sequencing used immunoSEQ multiplex PCR; TCRdb keeps in-frame clones, though not all of them. The table lists approximately 60,000 clones, roughly 89% of them singletons. Points on this clone: Its antigen remains unknown.

Processing released intraepithelial and lamina propria lymphocytes from the graft tissue. Findings and limits, study-wide: Among circulating GvH clones, peak levels were associated with early post-transplant declines in HvG clones. Individuals who had graft-donor T cell macrochimerism had allografts that showed high graft-versus-host to host-versus-graft clonal ratios.

This TCR derives from a human patient who received an intestinal transplant, so some T cells may come from the graft donor. The specimen comprised ileum tissue, sampled 350 to 400 days after transplant.

The CDR3 coding sequence is TGTGCCAGCAGCGTAGATACAGGGCACACTGAAGCTTTCTTT. Its translation is CASSVDTGHTEAFF. The rearrangement links TRBV9 to TRBJ1-1; D possibly corresponds to TRBD1 (6 bases). V was trimmed by 0 bases and J by 3 bases, leaving 9 bases between them. Germline CDR1 and CDR2: SGDLS and YYNGEE. The CDR3 sequence is 14 residues long. Based on the CDR3 plus reference TRBV9 and TRBJ1-1, the full variable domain is DSGVTQTPKHLITATGQRVTLRCSPRSGDLSVYWYQQSLDQGLQFLIQYYNGEERAKGNILERFSAQQFPDLHSELNLSSLELGDSALYFCASSVDTGHTEAFFGQGTRLTVV.